A selection of T cell receptor beta chains follows, all from one sample in a study of blood T cell repertoires in COVID-19. Here immunoSEQ multiplex PCR was the method, and the copy in TCRdb shows in-frame clones only, minus some. The sample includes 270,000 or so clones, approximately 90% seen only once; the top ten take 0.95% to 1.5%. Sequencing was done on a sample of PBMCs or T cells enriched from blood (not recorded which). The receptors shown here come from a woman aged 40 to 49 with acute COVID-19. The CDR3 runs from the conserved cysteine through the conserved F or W. A D gene is named only where the DNA matches it firmly. For some rows the clone size is stated as once, few or many, or as a class when expanded; others skip it.

>.|TRBJ1-1|.|TRBV7-2
CASSFPGPTEAFF
TGTGCCAGCAGCTTCCCAGGGCCCACTGAAGCTTTCTTT
>.|TRBJ1-1|TRBD1|TRBV2
CARETGGKDTEAFF
TGTGCCAGAGAGACAGGGGGTAAGGACACTGAAGCTTTCTTT
>.|TRBJ2-1|TRBD1|TRBV28
CASLTPGQGLSNEQFF
TGTGCCAGCTTAACCCCGGGACAGGGGCTTTCAAATGAGCAGTTCTTC
>.|TRBJ1-2|.|TRBV6-1
CASSDPIPGRKHTF
TGTGCCAGCAGTGACCCGATTCCTGGGAGGAAACACACCTTC
>.|TRBJ2-1|.|TRBV2
CASSDARTVNEQFF
TGTGCCAGCAGTGATGCTCGGACAGTCAATGAGCAGTTCTTC
>.|TRBJ1-2|.|TRBV28
CASSSWEPFYTF
TGTGCCAGCAGTTCTTGGGAGCCATTCTACACCTTC
>.|TRBJ2-1|.|TRBV3-1/TRBV3-2
CASSQVSGGGLYNEQFF
TGTGCCAGCAGCCAAGTATCCGGGGGAGGACTATACAATGAGCAGTTCTTC
>few|TRBJ1-1|TRBD1|TRBV11-2
CASSFTRGRGTEAFF
TGTGCCAGCAGCTTTACCAGGGGGCGGGGCACTGAAGCTTTCTTT
>.|TRBJ1-1|.|TRBV7-9
CASSLPLGRNGPAEAFF
TGTGCCAGCAGCTTACCCTTGGGGAGAAATGGTCCCGCTGAAGCTTTCTTT
>.|TRBJ1-3|.|TRBV5-4
CASSTGQGNTIYF
TGTGCCAGCAGCACCGGACAGGGAAACACCATATATTTT
>.|TRBJ2-1|TRBD2|TRBV9
CASSAAGTSENEQFF
TGTGCCAGCAGCGCGGCAGGGACTAGCGAAAATGAGCAGTTCTTC
>.|TRBJ1-1|.|TRBV5-1
CASSLVVGASRIAAFF
TGCGCCAGCAGCTTGGTGGTGGGGGCCAGCAGGATTGCGGCTTTCTTT
>.|TRBJ1-2|TRBD1|TRBV7-9
CASIQTRTGHNGYTF
TGTGCCAGCATCCAGACCCGGACAGGGCACAATGGCTACACCTTC
>.|TRBJ1-1|.|TRBV19
CASSMGRGTEAFF
TGTGCCAGTAGTATGGGCAGGGGCACTGAAGCTTTCTTT
>.|TRBJ1-2|TRBD1|TRBV7-2
CASSSGQGLSYTF
TGTGCCAGCAGCTCAGGACAGGGGCTTAGCTACACCTTC
>once|TRBJ2-5|TRBD2|TRBV19
CATGLAGGRETQYF
TGTGCCACCGGACTAGCGGGAGGTCGGGAGACCCAGTACTTC
>.|TRBJ2-5|.|TRBV12-3/TRBV12-4
CATGIGGETQYF
TGTGCCACGGGGATCGGGGGAGAGACCCAGTACTTC
>.|TRBJ2-1|.|TRBV7-2
CASSSGTYNEQFF
TGTGCCAGCAGCTCCGGGACCTACAATGAGCAGTTCTTC